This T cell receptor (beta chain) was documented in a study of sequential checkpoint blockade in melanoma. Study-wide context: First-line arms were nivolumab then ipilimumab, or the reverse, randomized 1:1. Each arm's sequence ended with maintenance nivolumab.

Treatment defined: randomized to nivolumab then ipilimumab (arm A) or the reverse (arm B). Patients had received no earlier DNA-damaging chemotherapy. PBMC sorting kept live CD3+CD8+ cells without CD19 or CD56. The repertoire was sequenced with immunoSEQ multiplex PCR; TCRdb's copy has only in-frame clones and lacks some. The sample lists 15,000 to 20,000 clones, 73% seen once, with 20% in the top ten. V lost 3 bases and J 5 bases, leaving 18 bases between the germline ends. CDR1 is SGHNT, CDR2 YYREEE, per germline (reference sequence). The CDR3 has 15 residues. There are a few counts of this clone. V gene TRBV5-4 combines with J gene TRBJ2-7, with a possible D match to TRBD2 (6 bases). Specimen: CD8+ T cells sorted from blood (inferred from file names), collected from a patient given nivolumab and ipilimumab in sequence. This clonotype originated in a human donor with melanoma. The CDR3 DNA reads TGTGCCAGCAGCTCGCAAGGGGACTCAACCCACGAGCAGTACTTC. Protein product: CASSSQGDSTHEQYF.